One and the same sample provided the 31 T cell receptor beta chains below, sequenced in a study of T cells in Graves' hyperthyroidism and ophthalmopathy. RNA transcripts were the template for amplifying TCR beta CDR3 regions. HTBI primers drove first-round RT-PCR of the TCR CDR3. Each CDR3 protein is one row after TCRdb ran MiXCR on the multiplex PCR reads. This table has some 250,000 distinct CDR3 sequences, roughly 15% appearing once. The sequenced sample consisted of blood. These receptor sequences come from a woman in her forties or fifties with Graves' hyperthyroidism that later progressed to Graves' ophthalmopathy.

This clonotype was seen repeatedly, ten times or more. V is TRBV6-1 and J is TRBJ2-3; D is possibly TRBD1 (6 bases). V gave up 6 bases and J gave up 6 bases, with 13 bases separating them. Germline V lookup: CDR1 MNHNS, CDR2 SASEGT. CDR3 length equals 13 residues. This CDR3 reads CASRLGTRDTQYF. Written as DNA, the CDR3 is TGTGCCAGCAGACTAGGGACAAGGGATACGCAGTATTTT.

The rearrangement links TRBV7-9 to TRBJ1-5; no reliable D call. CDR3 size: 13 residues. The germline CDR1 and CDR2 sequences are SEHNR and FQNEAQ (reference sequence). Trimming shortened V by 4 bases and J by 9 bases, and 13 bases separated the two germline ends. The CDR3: CASSSDEDRPQHF. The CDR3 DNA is TGTGCCAGCAGCTCGGACGAAGATCGGCCCCAGCATTTT.

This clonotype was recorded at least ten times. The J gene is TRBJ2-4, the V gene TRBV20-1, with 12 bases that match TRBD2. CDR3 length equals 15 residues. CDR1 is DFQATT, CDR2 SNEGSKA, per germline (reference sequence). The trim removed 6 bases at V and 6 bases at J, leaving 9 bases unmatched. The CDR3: CSASRTSGEGNIQYF. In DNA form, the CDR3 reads TGCAGTGCGTCCCGGACTAGCGGGGAGGGAAACATTCAGTACTTC.

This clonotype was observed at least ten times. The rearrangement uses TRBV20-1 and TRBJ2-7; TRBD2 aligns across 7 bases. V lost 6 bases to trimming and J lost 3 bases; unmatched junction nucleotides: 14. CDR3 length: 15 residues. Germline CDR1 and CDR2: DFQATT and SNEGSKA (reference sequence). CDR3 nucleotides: TGCAGTGCCAGTACCATCCGGGAGGACTTCTACGAGCAGTACTTC. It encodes CSASTIREDFYEQYF.

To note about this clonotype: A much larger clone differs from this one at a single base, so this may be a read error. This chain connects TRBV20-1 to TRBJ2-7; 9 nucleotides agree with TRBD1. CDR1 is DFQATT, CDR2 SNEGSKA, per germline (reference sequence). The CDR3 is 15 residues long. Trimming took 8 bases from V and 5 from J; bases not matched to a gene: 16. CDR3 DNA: TGCAGTACGCAAGTTTGGGGGACAGGGAGCAACGAGCAGTACTTC. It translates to CSTQVWGTGSNEQYF.

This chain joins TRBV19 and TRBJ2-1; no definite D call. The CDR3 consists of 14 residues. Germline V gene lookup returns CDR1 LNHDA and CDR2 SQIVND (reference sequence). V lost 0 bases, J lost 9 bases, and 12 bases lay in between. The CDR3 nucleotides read TGTGCCAGTAGTATAGACCTGCTACAAGTTGAGCAGTTCTTC. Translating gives CASSIDLLQVEQFF.

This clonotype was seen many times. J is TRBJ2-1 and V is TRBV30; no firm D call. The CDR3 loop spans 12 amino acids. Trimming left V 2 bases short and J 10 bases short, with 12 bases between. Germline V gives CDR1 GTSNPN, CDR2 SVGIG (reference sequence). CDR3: CAWSRPLGEQFF. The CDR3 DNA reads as TGTGCCTGGAGTCGCCCCCTGGGGGAGCAGTTCTTC. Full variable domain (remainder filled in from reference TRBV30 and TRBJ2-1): SQTIHQWPATLVQPVGSPLSLECTVEGTSNPNLYWYRQAAGRGLQLLFYSVGIGQISSEVPQNLSASRPQDRQFILSSKKLLLSDSGFYLCAWSRPLGEQFFGPGTRLTVL.

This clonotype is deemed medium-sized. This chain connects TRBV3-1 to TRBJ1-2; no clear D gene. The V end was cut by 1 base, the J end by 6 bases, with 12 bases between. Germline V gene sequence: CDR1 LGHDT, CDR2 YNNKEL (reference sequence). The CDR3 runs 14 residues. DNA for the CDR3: TGTGCCAGCAGCCAAGGGGTAGAAGGGAATGGCTACACCTTC. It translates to CASSQGVEGNGYTF.

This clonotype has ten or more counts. CDR3 amino acids: CASTPGTGTTEAFF. CDR3 DNA: TGTGCCAGCACCCCTGGGACAGGAACTACTGAAGCTTTCTTT. The J gene is TRBJ1-1, the V gene TRBV27, with 8 positions matching TRBD1. The germline CDR1 and CDR2 sequences are MNHEY and SMNVEV (reference sequence). This CDR3 is 14 amino acids long. Trimming took 7 bases from V and 5 from J; bases not matched to a gene: 9.

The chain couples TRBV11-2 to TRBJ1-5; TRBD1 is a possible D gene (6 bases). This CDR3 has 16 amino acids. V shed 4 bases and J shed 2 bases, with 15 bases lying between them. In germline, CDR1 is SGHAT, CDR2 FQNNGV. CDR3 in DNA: TGTGCCAGCAGCTCGGACAGCTTCTCGCGCAATCAGCCCCAGCATTTT. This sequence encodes CASSSDSFSRNQPQHF.

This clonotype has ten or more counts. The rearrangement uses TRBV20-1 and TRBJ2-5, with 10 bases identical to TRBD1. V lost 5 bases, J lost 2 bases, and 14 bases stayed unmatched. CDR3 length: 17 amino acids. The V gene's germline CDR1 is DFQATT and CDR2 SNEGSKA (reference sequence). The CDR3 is CSAPGETGGFWQETQYF. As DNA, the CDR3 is TGCAGTGCTCCGGGGGAGACAGGGGGCTTTTGGCAAGAGACCCAGTACTTC.

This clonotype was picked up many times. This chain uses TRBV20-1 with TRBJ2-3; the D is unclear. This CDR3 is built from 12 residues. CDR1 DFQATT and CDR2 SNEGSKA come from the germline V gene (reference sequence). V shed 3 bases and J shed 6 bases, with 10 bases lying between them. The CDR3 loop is CSASMPGDTQYF. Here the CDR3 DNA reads TGCAGTGCTAGTATGCCTGGGGATACGCAGTATTTT.

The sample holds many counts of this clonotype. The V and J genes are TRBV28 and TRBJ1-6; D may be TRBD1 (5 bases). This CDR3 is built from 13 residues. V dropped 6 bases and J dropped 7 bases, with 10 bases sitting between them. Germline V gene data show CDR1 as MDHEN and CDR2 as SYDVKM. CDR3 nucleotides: TGTGCCAGCAGGTGGGGGGTAAATTCACCCCTCCACTTT. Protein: CASRWGVNSPLHF.

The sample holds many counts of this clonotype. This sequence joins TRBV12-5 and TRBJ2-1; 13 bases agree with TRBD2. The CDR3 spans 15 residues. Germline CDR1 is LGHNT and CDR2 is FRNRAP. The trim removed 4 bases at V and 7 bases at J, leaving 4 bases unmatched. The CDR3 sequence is CASGSGTSGTNEQFF. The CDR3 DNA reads TGTGCTAGTGGTTCCGGGACTAGCGGGACGAATGAGCAGTTCTTC.

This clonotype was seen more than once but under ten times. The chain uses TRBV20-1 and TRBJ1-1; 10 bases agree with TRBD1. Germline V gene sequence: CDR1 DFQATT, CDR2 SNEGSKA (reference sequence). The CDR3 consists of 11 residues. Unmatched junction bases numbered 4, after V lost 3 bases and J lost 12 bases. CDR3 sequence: CSASPGQGPFF. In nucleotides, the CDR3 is TGCAGTGCTAGTCCGGGACAGGGGCCTTTCTTT.

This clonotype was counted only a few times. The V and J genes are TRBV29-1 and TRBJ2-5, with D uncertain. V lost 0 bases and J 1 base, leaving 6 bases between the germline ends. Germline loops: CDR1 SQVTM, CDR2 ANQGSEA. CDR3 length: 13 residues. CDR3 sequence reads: CSVEDGSQETQYF. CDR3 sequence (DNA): TGCAGCGTTGAAGATGGGTCCCAAGAGACCCAGTACTTC.

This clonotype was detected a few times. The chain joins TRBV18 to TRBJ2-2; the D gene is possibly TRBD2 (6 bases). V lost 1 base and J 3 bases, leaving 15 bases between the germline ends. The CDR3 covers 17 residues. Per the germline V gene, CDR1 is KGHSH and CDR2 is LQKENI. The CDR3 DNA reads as TGTGCCAGCTCACCACGAACGAGCTGGGAGGACACCGGGGAGCTGTTTTTT. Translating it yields CASSPRTSWEDTGELFF.

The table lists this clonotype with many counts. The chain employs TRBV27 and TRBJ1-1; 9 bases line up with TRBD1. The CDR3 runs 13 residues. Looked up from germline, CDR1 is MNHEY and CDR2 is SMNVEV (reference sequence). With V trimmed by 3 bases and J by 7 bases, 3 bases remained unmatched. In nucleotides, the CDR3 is TGTGCCAGCAGTTTCCCGGACAGGGGTGAAGCTTTCTTT. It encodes CASSFPDRGEAFF.

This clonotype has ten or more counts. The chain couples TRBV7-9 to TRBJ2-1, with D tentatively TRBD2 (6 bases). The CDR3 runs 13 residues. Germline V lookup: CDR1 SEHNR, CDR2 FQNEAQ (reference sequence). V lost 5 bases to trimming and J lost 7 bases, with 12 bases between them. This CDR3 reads CASSPPGRNEQFF. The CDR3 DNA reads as TGTGCCAGCAGCCCGCCGGGGAGGAATGAGCAGTTCTTC.

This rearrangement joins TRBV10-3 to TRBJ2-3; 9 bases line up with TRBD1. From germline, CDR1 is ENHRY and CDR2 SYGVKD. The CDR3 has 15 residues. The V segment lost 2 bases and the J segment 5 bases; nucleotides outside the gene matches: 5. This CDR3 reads CAISEGTGKLDTQYF. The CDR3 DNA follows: TGTGCCATCAGTGAGGGGACAGGGAAATTAGATACGCAGTATTTT.

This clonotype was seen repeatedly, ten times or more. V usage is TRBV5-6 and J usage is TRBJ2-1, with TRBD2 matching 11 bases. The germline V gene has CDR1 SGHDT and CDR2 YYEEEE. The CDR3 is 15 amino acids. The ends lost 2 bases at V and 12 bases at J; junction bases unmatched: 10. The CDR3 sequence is CASSLMTSGNVRQFF. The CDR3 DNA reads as TGTGCCAGCAGCTTAATGACTAGCGGGAACGTTCGGCAGTTCTTC.

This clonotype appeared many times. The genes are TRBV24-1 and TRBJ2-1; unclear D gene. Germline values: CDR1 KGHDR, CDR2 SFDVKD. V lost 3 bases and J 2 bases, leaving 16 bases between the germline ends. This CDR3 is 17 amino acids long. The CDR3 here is CATSDALGKGAYNEQFF. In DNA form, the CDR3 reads TGTGCCACCAGTGATGCCCTAGGGAAGGGCGCCTACAATGAGCAGTTCTTC.

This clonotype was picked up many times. Here the CDR3 reads CASSFLGDTQYF. For the CDR3, the DNA is TGTGCCAGCAGTTTTCTAGGGGATACGCAGTATTTT. The chain uses TRBV12-3 or TRBV12-4 and TRBJ2-3; D is unclear. This CDR3 spans 12 amino acids. Trimming shortened V by 3 bases and J by 6 bases, and 7 bases separated the two germline ends.

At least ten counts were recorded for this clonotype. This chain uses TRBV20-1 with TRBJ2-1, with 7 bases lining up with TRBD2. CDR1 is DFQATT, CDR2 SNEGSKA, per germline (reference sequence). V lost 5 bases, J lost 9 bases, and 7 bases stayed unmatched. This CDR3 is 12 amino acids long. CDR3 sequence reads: CSADRDYPEQFF. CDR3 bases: TGCAGTGCTGACCGGGACTACCCTGAGCAGTTCTTC.

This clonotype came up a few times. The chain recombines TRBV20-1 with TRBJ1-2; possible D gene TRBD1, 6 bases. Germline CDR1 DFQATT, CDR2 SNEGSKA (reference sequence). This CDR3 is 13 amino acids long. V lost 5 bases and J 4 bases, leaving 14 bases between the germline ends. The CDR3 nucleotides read TGCAGTGCTTTGAAACAGGGCCTCTATGGCTACACCTTC. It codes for CSALKQGLYGYTF.

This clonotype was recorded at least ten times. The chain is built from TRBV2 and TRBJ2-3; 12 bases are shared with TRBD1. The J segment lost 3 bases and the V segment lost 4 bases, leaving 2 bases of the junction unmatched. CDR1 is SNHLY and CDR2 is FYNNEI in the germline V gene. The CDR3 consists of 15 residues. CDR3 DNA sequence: TGTGCCAGCAGTGGGGACAGGGGGCGTACAGATACGCAGTATTTT. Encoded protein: CASSGDRGRTDTQYF. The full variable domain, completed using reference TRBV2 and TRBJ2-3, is EPEVTQTPSHQVTQMGQEVILRCVPISNHLYFYWYRQILGQKVEFLVSFYNNEISEKSEIFDDQFSVERPDGSNFTLKIRSTKLEDSAMYFCASSGDRGRTDTQYFGPGTRLTVL.

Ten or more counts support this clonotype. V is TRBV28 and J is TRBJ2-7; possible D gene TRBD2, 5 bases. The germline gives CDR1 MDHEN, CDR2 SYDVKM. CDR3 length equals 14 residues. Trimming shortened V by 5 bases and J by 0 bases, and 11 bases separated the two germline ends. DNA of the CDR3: TGTGCCAGCAGTCCAAGTGGAGGCTCCTACGAGCAGTACTTC. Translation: CASSPSGGSYEQYF. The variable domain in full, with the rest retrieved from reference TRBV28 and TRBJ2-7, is DVKVTQSSRYLVKRTGEKVFLECVQDMDHENMFWYRQDPGLGLRLIYFSYDVKMKEKGDIPEGYSVSREKKERFSLILESASTNQTSMYLCASSPSGGSYEQYFGPGTRLTVT.

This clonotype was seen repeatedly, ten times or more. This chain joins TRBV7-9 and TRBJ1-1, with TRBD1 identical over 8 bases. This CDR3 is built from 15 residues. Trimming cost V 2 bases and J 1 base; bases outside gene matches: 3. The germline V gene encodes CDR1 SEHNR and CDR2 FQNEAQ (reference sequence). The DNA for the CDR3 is TGTGCCAGCAGCTTATCCGGGACAGGGAACACTGAAGCTTTCTTT. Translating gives CASSLSGTGNTEAFF.

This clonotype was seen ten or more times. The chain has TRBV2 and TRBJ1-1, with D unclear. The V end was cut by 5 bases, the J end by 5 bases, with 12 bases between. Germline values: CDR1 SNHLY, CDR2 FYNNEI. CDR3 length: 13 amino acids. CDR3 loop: CASSSQRNTEAFF. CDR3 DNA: TGTGCCAGCAGTTCCCAAAGAAATACTGAAGCTTTCTTT.

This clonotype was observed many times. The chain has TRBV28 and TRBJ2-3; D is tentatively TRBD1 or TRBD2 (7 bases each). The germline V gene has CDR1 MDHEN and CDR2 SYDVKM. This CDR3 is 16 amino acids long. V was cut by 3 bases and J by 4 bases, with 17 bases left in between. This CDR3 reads CASSFIQGGGPDTQYF. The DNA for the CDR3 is TGTGCCAGCAGTTTTATTCAGGGGGGGGGGCCAGATACGCAGTATTTT.

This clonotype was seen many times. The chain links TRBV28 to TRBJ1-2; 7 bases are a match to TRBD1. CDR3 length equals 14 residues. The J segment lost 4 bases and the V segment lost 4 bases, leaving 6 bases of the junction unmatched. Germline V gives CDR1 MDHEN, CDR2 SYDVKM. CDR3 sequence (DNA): TGTGCCAGCAGTTCAACCCGGGACAGCTATGGCTACACCTTC. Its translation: CASSSTRDSYGYTF.